A selection of T cell receptor beta chains follows, all from one sample in a study of T-cell reconstitution after alpha-beta-depleted transplantation in children. TCRdb re-called the PCR reads through MiXCR, storing one row per CDR3 protein. The table includes a few hundred thousand distinct CDR3 sequences, roughly 21% detected once. The material was PBMCs, mostly from graft donor cells, obtained 180 days after TCRalphabeta/CD19-depleted stem cell transplant. The receptors originated from a male patient younger than 18 who had a stem cell transplant for acute lymphoblastic leukemia, so the T cells may come from the graft donor. The CDR3 runs from the conserved cysteine through the conserved F or W. Fields, in order: CDR3 DNA, CDR3 protein, clone size, V gene, J gene, D gene. The D gene is left open where the match is weak. The size entry is marked missing in some rows and otherwise reads once, few, many or a size class.

cdr3_nt: TGTGCCAGCAGCTTGGGTATGAGGGCCACCGGGGAGCTGTTTTTT
cdr3_aa: CASSLGMRATGELFF
clone_size: .
v_call: TRBV5-6
j_call: TRBJ2-2
d_call: .

cdr3_nt: TGTGCCAGCAGTGTCACTGACCCCAATCAGCCCCAGCATTTT
cdr3_aa: CASSVTDPNQPQHF
clone_size: .
v_call: TRBV6-1
j_call: TRBJ1-5
d_call: .

cdr3_nt: TGTGCCAGCAGCTCCTGGGACAGCTACGAGCAGTACTTC
cdr3_aa: CASSSWDSYEQYF
clone_size: few
v_call: TRBV11-2
j_call: TRBJ2-7
d_call: TRBD1

cdr3_nt: TGTGCCAGCAGCGCCAACAGGGGGCCGGGGGATGGCTACACCTTC
cdr3_aa: CASSANRGPGDGYTF
clone_size: .
v_call: TRBV5-4
j_call: TRBJ1-2
d_call: TRBD1

cdr3_nt: TGTGCCAGCAGCGCCTACGTGAGCACAGATACGCAGTATTTT
cdr3_aa: CASSAYVSTDTQYF
clone_size: .
v_call: TRBV7-3
j_call: TRBJ2-3
d_call: .

cdr3_nt: TGCAGTGCTAGAGATAGCGGGAGTAGAAGGGAGCAGTACTTC
cdr3_aa: CSARDSGSRREQYF
clone_size: few
v_call: TRBV20-1
j_call: TRBJ2-7
d_call: TRBD2

cdr3_nt: TGTGCCAGCAGCTTAGCTTGGACAGGGTTTGTGAGCTACACCTTC
cdr3_aa: CASSLAWTGFVSYTF
clone_size: .
v_call: TRBV7-9
j_call: TRBJ1-2
d_call: TRBD1

cdr3_nt: TGTGCCAGCAGCTTGCGGGACAAAACGAGGGGCTATGGCTACACCTTC
cdr3_aa: CASSLRDKTRGYGYTF
clone_size: few
v_call: TRBV5-4
j_call: TRBJ1-2
d_call: .

cdr3_nt: TGTGCCAGCAGAGCTCCGGGTTTAGCTGCGAGCTCCTACGAGCAGTACTTC
cdr3_aa: CASRAPGLAASSYEQYF
clone_size: few
v_call: TRBV5-6
j_call: TRBJ2-7
d_call: .

cdr3_nt: TGTGCCATCAGTGATGCAGGGTTCGCGGAGACCCAGTACTTC
cdr3_aa: CAISDAGFAETQYF
clone_size: .
v_call: TRBV10-3
j_call: TRBJ2-5
d_call: .

cdr3_nt: TGTGCCAGCCATCCGGGACCCGGCGGAGGCGGCACAGATACGCAGTATTTT
cdr3_aa: CASHPGPGGGGTDTQYF
clone_size: few
v_call: TRBV6-1
j_call: TRBJ2-3
d_call: .

cdr3_nt: TGCAGTGCTAGAGGACTAGCGGGGGGTACCGGGGAGCTGTTTTTT
cdr3_aa: CSARGLAGGTGELFF
clone_size: few
v_call: TRBV20-1
j_call: TRBJ2-2
d_call: TRBD2

cdr3_nt: TGTGCCATCAGTGTGGGACAGGGGGCCCGGTGGGGAAACTATGGCTACACCTTC
cdr3_aa: CAISVGQGARWGNYGYTF
clone_size: few
v_call: TRBV10-3
j_call: TRBJ1-2
d_call: TRBD1

cdr3_nt: TGCGCCAGCAGCCCTGGAATGACTCCCGTGGCAATGAACACTGAAGCTTTCTTT
cdr3_aa: CASSPGMTPVAMNTEAFF
clone_size: .
v_call: TRBV4-1
j_call: TRBJ1-1
d_call: .

cdr3_nt: TGTGCCAGCAGCCCTCCGGGACTCAAATACAATGAGCAGTTCTTC
cdr3_aa: CASSPPGLKYNEQFF
clone_size: few
v_call: TRBV7-8
j_call: TRBJ2-1
d_call: .

cdr3_nt: TGTGCCAGCAGGGGGACAGGGGCAATTTACAATGAGCAGTTCTTC
cdr3_aa: CASRGTGAIYNEQFF
clone_size: many
v_call: TRBV25-1
j_call: TRBJ2-1
d_call: TRBD1

cdr3_nt: TGCAGTGCTACAGCGCTCAATAGCGGGAGCCCCTACAATGAGCAGTTCTTC
cdr3_aa: CSATALNSGSPYNEQFF
clone_size: .
v_call: TRBV20-1
j_call: TRBJ2-1
d_call: TRBD2

cdr3_nt: TGTGCCAGCAGCTTGCGCGGGAGCTCCTACAATGAGCAGTTCTTC
cdr3_aa: CASSLRGSSYNEQFF
clone_size: few
v_call: TRBV11-3
j_call: TRBJ2-1
d_call: TRBD2

cdr3_nt: TGTGCCAGTAGTATAGTTGAAAGCTTCTACAATGAGCAGTTCTTC
cdr3_aa: CASSIVESFYNEQFF
clone_size: .
v_call: TRBV19
j_call: TRBJ2-1
d_call: .

cdr3_nt: TGTGCCAGCAGCCACCACCTATCACGGGGAAACACTGAAGCTTTCTTT
cdr3_aa: CASSHHLSRGNTEAFF
clone_size: .
v_call: TRBV4-2
j_call: TRBJ1-1
d_call: .

cdr3_nt: TGCAGTGCTTTCCTTAGCGGGAGGGCCGCCAATGAGCAGTTCTTC
cdr3_aa: CSAFLSGRAANEQFF
clone_size: many
v_call: TRBV20-1
j_call: TRBJ2-1
d_call: TRBD2

cdr3_nt: TGTGCCAGCAGTCCACAGGGGACATTGGACACTGAAGCTTTCTTT
cdr3_aa: CASSPQGTLDTEAFF
clone_size: .
v_call: TRBV12-3/TRBV12-4
j_call: TRBJ1-1
d_call: TRBD1

cdr3_nt: TGTGCCAGCAGCTTCGGGCGGGGTCCCTACAATGAGCAGTTCTTC
cdr3_aa: CASSFGRGPYNEQFF
clone_size: few
v_call: TRBV7-2
j_call: TRBJ2-1
d_call: .

cdr3_nt: TGCAGTGCTAGGGGCCTAGCGGGATACGTCACAGATACGCAGTATTTT
cdr3_aa: CSARGLAGYVTDTQYF
clone_size: .
v_call: TRBV20-1
j_call: TRBJ2-3
d_call: TRBD2

cdr3_nt: TGTGCCAGTAGTAGACAGGTGTTCGACAACGAGCAGTACTTC
cdr3_aa: CASSRQVFDNEQYF
clone_size: .
v_call: TRBV19
j_call: TRBJ2-7
d_call: .

cdr3_nt: TGCGCCAGCAGCCTGGCGACTAGCAGGAGAGATACGCAGTATTTT
cdr3_aa: CASSLATSRRDTQYF
clone_size: .
v_call: TRBV5-1
j_call: TRBJ2-3
d_call: TRBD2

cdr3_nt: TGTGCCAGCAGCCAACCCCCCCCGGGATCGAGCTCCTACGAGCAGTACTTC
cdr3_aa: CASSQPPPGSSSYEQYF
clone_size: many
v_call: TRBV4-2
j_call: TRBJ2-7
d_call: .

cdr3_nt: TGTGCCAGCAGCTCGTCAGGGGGCTCACCCCTCCACTTT
cdr3_aa: CASSSSGGSPLHF
clone_size: .
v_call: TRBV7-3
j_call: TRBJ1-6
d_call: TRBD1

cdr3_nt: TGTGCCAGCAGCTTGGGGGGGTCCGGGGAGCTGTTTTTT
cdr3_aa: CASSLGGSGELFF
clone_size: .
v_call: TRBV5-6
j_call: TRBJ2-2
d_call: .

cdr3_nt: TGCGCCAGCAGTGAGTCTGAGACTGCCTGGCATGAAAAACTGTTTTTT
cdr3_aa: CASSESETAWHEKLFF
clone_size: once
v_call: TRBV10-2
j_call: TRBJ1-4
d_call: .

cdr3_nt: TGCAGTGCTGCCCCGGGACAGGGGACAGATACGCAGTATTTT
cdr3_aa: CSAAPGQGTDTQYF
clone_size: few
v_call: TRBV20-1
j_call: TRBJ2-3
d_call: TRBD1

cdr3_nt: TGCGCCAGCAGAGGACTAGCGGGACCCTACAATGAGCAGTTCTTC
cdr3_aa: CASRGLAGPYNEQFF
clone_size: .
v_call: TRBV5-1
j_call: TRBJ2-1
d_call: TRBD2

cdr3_nt: TGTGCCATCAGTTATTTTGGGCCCAAAGGCGAGCAGTACTTC
cdr3_aa: CAISYFGPKGEQYF
clone_size: few
v_call: TRBV10-3
j_call: TRBJ2-7
d_call: .

cdr3_nt: TGTGCCAGCAGCCCCTTGGGACAGGGGAATGAGCAGTTCTTC
cdr3_aa: CASSPLGQGNEQFF
clone_size: .
v_call: TRBV7-3
j_call: TRBJ2-1
d_call: TRBD1

cdr3_nt: TGCGCCAGCAGCTTCATAGGGTACGAGCAGTACTTC
cdr3_aa: CASSFIGYEQYF
clone_size: few
v_call: TRBV5-1
j_call: TRBJ2-7
d_call: .

cdr3_nt: TGTGCCAGCAGCATCACTCCGGGACGGAACACCGGGGAGCTGTTTTTT
cdr3_aa: CASSITPGRNTGELFF
clone_size: .
v_call: TRBV7-9
j_call: TRBJ2-2
d_call: .

cdr3_nt: TGTGCCAGCAGTTTCAGAGGGGTAGCGGGGGGGGGTGAGCAGTTCTTC
cdr3_aa: CASSFRGVAGGGEQFF
clone_size: .
v_call: TRBV28
j_call: TRBJ2-1
d_call: TRBD2

cdr3_nt: TGTGCCAGCAGGTATTCTGGTGCTGTCGAGACCCAGTACTTC
cdr3_aa: CASRYSGAVETQYF
clone_size: many
v_call: TRBV12-3/TRBV12-4
j_call: TRBJ2-5
d_call: .

cdr3_nt: TGTGCCAGCAGCGTAGTATCAGGGGGGGGCATTCAGTACTTC
cdr3_aa: CASSVVSGGGIQYF
clone_size: .
v_call: TRBV9
j_call: TRBJ2-4
d_call: .

cdr3_nt: TGTGCCAGCAGCTTAATTAGAGAAGATACGCAGTATTTT
cdr3_aa: CASSLIREDTQYF
clone_size: .
v_call: TRBV7-3
j_call: TRBJ2-3
d_call: .

cdr3_nt: TGCAGTGCTAGAGATGCTAGTAGCGGGAGGTCAGATACGCAGTATTTT
cdr3_aa: CSARDASSGRSDTQYF
clone_size: .
v_call: TRBV20-1
j_call: TRBJ2-3
d_call: TRBD2